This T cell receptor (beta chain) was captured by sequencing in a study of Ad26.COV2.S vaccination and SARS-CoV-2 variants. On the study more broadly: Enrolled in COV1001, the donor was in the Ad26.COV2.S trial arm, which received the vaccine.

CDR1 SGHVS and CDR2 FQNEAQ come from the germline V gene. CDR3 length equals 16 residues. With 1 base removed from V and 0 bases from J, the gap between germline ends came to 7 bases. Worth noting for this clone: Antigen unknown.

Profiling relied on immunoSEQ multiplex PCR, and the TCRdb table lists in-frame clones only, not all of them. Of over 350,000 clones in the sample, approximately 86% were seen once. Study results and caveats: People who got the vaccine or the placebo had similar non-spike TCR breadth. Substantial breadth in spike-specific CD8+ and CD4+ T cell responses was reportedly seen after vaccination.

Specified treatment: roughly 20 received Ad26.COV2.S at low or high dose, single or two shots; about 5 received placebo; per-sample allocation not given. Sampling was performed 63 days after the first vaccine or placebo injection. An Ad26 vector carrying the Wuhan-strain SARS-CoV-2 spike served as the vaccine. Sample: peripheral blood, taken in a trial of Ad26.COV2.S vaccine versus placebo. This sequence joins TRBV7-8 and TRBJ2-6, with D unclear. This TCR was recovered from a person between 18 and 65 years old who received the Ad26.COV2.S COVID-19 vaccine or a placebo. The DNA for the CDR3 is TGTGCCAGCAGCTTAGAAGCCGGCTCTGGGGCCAACGTCCTGACTTTC. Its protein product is CASSLEAGSGANVLTF.